This T cell receptor beta chain is drawn from a study of Ad26.COV2.S vaccination and SARS-CoV-2 variants. Clones were sequenced by immunoSEQ multiplex PCR, and TCRdb holds only the in-frame ones, with some missing. The sample holds about 350,000 clones, roughly 94% seen once. Study-wide findings and caveats: Vaccine recipients showed a spike-specific TCR breadth that was higher than in placebo recipients. People who got the vaccine or the placebo had similar non-spike TCR breadth.

Turning to this clone: What it recognizes is unknown.

This sequence originates from a human donor who had recovered from COVID-19. The specimen comprised peripheral blood, sampled after recovery from COVID-19.

CDR3 protein: CASSFGTDFNYGYTF. The CDR3 DNA sequence: TGTGCCAGCAGCTTTGGGACGGATTTTAACTATGGCTACACCTTC. V gene TRBV5-4 combines with J gene TRBJ1-2, with a possible D match to TRBD1 (5 bases). Germline V CDR1 and CDR2: SGHNT, YYREEE (reference sequence). V lost 2 bases and J lost 1, with 12 bases in between. This CDR3 spans 15 amino acids.